This T cell receptor (beta chain) is drawn from a study of cytomegalovirus exposure and HLA in healthy donors. 60 Vbeta and 13 Jbeta primers were used in PCR. Assay: immunoSEQ multiplex PCR; the TCRdb copy retains only in-frame clones and omits some. The sample includes just over 150,000 clones, approximately 85% of them seen just once. Deletions cut 0 bases from V and 2 bases from J, with 3 bases between. The CDR3 has 13 amino acids. CDR1 SGDLS and CDR2 YYNGEE come from the germline V gene. V is TRBV9 and J is TRBJ1-5; D gene unclear. The sequence derives from a young man in good health and CMV-seropositive. Sample: PBMCs. The CDR3 reads CASSVAGNQPQHF. The CDR3 DNA reads as TGTGCCAGCAGCGTAGCGGGCAATCAGCCCCAGCATTTT.